This T cell receptor (beta chain) was documented in a study of cytomegalovirus exposure and HLA in healthy donors. There are 15 residues in the CDR3. CDR1 and CDR2 (germline): LNHDA, SQIVND (reference sequence). Trimming cost V 7 bases and J 2 bases; bases outside gene matches: 6. A multiplex PCR was run with 60 Vbeta primers and 13 Jbeta primers. Libraries were prepared by immunoSEQ multiplex PCR; TCRdb keeps only in-frame clonotypes and omits some of them. The sample includes about 100,000 clones, over 70% of them seen just once. Source material: PBMCs. The TCR sequence derives from a man between 25 and 39 years old in good health and CMV-seronegative. This chain joins TRBV19 and TRBJ2-3; 10 nucleotides agree with TRBD2. The CDR3 DNA reads TGTGCCAGTACTACTAGCGGGGCATACACAGATACGCAGTATTTT. It codes for CASTTSGAYTDTQYF.